In this sample, the clone carrying this T cell receptor beta chain turned up many times. Antigen: not known. The sample is drawn from a study of T cells in Graves' hyperthyroidism and ophthalmopathy. Study observations and caveats: A 13 V-J model separated ophthalmopathy from stable hyperthyroidism. Before onset, ophthalmopathy was predicted by the model a median around 6.2 months earlier. Most clonotypes expanded in thyroid above 0.001 were likewise present in blood.

PBMCs stemmed from approximately 10 ml fresh peripheral blood. V dropped 7 bases and J dropped 4; count of bases not matched to a gene: 13. Looked up from germline, CDR1 is SNHLY and CDR2 is FYNNEI. CDR3 length equals 15 residues. RNA transcripts were the template for amplifying TCR beta CDR3 regions. The HTBI set primed first-round TCR CDR3 RT-PCR. TCRdb recomputed calls from the multiplex PCR reads with MiXCR, one row per CDR3 protein. The table lists hundreds of thousands of distinct CDR3 sequences, about 15% of them singletons, with 17% in the top ten. The sample consisted of blood. This chain connects TRBV2 to TRBJ2-7; TRBD2 aligns across 7 bases. The source is a young woman with Graves' ophthalmopathy. CDR3 loop: CASTTPRTSFYEQYF. The CDR3 bases are TGTGCCAGCACCACTCCGAGGACTAGTTTTTACGAGCAGTACTTC.